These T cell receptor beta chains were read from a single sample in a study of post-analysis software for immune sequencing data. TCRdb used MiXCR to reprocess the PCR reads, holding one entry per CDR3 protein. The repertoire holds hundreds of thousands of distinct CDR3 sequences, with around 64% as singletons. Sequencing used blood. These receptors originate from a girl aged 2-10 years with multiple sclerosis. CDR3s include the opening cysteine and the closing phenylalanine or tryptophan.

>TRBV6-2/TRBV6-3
CASSYYGPDPRSGANVLTF
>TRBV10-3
CAISDLRVLNYGYTF
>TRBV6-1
CASKDRTSTDTQYF
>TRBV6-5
CASSPSGGTLPEAFF
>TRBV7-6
CASSLVGLAVNQETQYF
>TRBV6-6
CASRLRDRGNIQYF
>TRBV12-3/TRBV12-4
CASRIAQETQYF
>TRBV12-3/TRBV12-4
CASSLTTGAEQFF
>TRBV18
CTSSLTGIHTDTQYF
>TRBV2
CASGGGPDNHSSGYTF
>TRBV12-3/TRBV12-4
CASIGQGGYQPQHF
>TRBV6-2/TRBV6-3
CASSSPLADNYEQYF
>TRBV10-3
CAISEPGRGAYKQYF
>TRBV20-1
CSTTGGGEQYF
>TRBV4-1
CASSQVSGQAYEQYF
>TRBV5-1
CASSSREGGTDTQYF
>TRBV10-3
CAIRGGESHDRGQETQYF
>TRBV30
CAWSVNEVGYTF
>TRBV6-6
CASKEDGRALSEQFF
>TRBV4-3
CASSQEPRESGGGYTF
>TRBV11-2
CASSLFLLGAEETQYF
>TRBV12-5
CASGLVTDLNIQYF
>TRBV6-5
CASSYSISRTVNTEAFF
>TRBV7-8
CASSLGVGPLAKNIQYF
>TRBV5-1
CASSLGGVRSYEQYF
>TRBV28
CASRGWVRTDTQYF
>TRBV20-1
CSARVESGRSYNEQFF
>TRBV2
CASTGQGFPYNEQFF
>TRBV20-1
CSARDWGGSVYEQYF
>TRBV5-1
CASSLGADTQYF
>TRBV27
CASSLLSGPTGELFF
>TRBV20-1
CSARDKGYGYTF
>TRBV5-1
CASSETSTLYNEQFF
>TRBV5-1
CASSLDRGGDEQFF
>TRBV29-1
CSVEIGAGNTIYF
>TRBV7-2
CASSRLGKYQETQYF
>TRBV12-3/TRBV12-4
CASSSQPTGGNEQFF
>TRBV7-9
CASSLLGQPQHF
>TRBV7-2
CASSSTRGNTEAFF
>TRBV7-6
CASSSSPRAPYEQYF
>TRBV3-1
CASSQGQGVGEQFF
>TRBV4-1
CASRHDGDQETQYF
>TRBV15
CATSRGVTGVNSPLHF
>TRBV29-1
CSVSGGKNIQYF
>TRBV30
CAWSYRGEDTQYF
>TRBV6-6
CASSFAGGNQPQHF